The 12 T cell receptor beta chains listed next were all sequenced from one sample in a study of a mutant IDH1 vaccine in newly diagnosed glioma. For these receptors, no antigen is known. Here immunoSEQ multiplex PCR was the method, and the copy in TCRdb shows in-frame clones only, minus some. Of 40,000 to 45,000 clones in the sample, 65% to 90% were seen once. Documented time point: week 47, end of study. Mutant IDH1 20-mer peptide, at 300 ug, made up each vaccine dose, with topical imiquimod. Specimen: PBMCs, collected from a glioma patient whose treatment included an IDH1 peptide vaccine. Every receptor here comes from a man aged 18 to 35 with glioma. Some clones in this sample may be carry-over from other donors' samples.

CDR3 protein: CASSPTSNEQYF. The CDR3 DNA follows: TGTGCCAGCAGCCCGACTAGCAACGAGCAGTACTTC. The chain uses TRBV6-6 and TRBJ2-7; 7 bases agree with TRBD2. CDR1 and CDR2 (germline): MNHNY, SVGAGI (reference sequence). The CDR3 contains 12 residues. J lost 5 bases, V lost 6 bases, and 4 bases had no gene match.

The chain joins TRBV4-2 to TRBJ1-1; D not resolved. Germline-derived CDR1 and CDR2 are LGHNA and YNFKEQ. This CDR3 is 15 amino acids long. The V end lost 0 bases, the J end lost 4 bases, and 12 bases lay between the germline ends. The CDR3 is CASSQEYGEATEAFF. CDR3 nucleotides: TGTGCCAGCAGCCAAGAATACGGAGAGGCCACTGAAGCTTTCTTT.

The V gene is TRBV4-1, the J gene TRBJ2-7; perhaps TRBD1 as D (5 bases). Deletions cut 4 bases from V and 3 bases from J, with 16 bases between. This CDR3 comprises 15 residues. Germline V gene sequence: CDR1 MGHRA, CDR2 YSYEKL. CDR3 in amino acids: CASSPRTISYYEQYF. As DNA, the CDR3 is TGCGCCAGCAGCCCCCGGACAATTAGTTACTACGAGCAGTACTTC.

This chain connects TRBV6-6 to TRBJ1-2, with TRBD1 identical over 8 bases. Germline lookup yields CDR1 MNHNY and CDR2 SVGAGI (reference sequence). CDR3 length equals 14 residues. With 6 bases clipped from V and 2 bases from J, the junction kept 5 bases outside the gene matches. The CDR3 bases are TGTGCCAGCAGGCGACAGGGGTTGAACTATGGCTACACCTTC. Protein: CASRRQGLNYGYTF.

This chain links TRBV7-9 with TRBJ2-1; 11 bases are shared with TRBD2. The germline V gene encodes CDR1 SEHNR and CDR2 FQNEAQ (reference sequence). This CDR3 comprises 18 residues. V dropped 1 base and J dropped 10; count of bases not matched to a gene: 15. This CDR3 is CASSLGTVAGGLPREQFF. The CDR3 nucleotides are TGTGCCAGCAGCTTAGGGACGGTAGCGGGAGGGCTTCCTCGAGAGCAGTTCTTC.

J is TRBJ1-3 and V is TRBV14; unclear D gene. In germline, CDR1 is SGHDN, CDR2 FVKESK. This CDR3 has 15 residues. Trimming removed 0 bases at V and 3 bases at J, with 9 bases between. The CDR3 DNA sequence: TGTGCCAGCAGCCAAGATTATCCCCTTGGAAACACCATATATTTT. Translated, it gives CASSQDYPLGNTIYF.

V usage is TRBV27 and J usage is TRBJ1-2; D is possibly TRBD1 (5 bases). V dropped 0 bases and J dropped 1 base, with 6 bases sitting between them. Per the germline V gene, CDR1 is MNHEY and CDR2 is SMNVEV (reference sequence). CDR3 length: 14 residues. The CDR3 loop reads CASSLSGVNYGYTF. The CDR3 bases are TGTGCCAGCAGTTTATCAGGGGTTAACTATGGCTACACCTTC.

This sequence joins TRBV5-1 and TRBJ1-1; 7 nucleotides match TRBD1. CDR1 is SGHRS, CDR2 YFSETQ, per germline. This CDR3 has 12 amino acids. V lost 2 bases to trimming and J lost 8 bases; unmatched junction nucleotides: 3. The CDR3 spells CASSFNRGEAFF. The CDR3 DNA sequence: TGCGCCAGCAGCTTTAACAGGGGAGAAGCTTTCTTT.

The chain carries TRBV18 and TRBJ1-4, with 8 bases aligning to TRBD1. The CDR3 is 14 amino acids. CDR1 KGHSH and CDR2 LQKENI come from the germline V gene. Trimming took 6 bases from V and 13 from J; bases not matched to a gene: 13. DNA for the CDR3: TGTGCCAGCTCGATACAGGGGGACGTTCAAGGACTGTTTTTT. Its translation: CASSIQGDVQGLFF.

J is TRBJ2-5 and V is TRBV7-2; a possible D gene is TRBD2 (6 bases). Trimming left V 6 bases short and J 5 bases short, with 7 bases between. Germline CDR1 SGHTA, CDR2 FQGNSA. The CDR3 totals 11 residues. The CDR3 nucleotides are TGTGCCAGCAGGGAGGGCGAGACCCAGTACTTC. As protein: CASREGETQYF.

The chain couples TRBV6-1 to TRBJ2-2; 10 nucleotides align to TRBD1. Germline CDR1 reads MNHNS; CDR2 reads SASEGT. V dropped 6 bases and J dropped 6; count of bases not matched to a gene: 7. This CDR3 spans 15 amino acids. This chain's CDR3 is CASRRQGAGPGELFF. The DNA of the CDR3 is TGTGCCAGCAGACGACAGGGGGCAGGGCCCGGGGAGCTGTTTTTT.

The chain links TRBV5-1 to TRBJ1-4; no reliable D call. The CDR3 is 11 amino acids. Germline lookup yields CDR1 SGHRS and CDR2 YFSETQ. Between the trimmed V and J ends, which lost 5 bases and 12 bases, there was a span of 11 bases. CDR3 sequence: CASSFADELFF. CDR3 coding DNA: TGCGCCAGCAGTTTCGCCGATGAACTGTTTTTT.